The clone carrying this T cell receptor (beta chain) has at least ten counts. No antigen is known for it. The CDR3 runs 16 residues. V gave up 1 base and J gave up 3 bases; unmatched junction bases: 5. Germline lookup yields CDR1 SGHTA and CDR2 FQGNSA. These data come from a study of metastatic and nonmetastatic thyroid tumors. Study-wide results and caveats: Compared with benign nodules, malignant thyroid tumors were reported to have significantly higher TCR beta diversity in both blood and tumor.

TCRdb reanalyzed the PCR reads via MiXCR. The sample carries 30,000 to 40,000 clones, roughly a fifth recorded once. Nobody among the patients had been given any treatment before thyroid surgery. The chain joins TRBV7-2 to TRBJ2-1; 8 nucleotides align to TRBD2. The sample was blood. The receptor was isolated from a female donor with papillary thyroid cancer or a benign thyroid nodule (not recorded which). Some clones in this sample may be carry-over from other donors' samples. CDR3 sequence (DNA): TGTGCCAGCAGCTTAGTAATAAGCGGGGGCTACAATGAGCAGTTCTTC. It specifies CASSLVISGGYNEQFF.